The 18 T cell receptor beta chains in this list originate from one sample, sequenced in a study of PD-1 blockade in classical Hodgkin lymphoma. The data were produced by immunoSEQ multiplex PCR, yet TCRdb's version contains in-frame clones alone and is incomplete. The sample lists around 26,000 clones; around 80% were seen once. Following autologous stem cell transplantation, relapse occurred in every patient, and exposure to brentuximab vedotin varied. Here the sequenced sample was peripheral blood mononuclear cells (PBMCs), taken before the second cycle of nivolumab. These receptors were collected from a human donor with classical Hodgkin lymphoma.

The chain employs TRBV7-2 and TRBJ2-5; 8 nucleotides line up with TRBD2. CDR1 SGHTA and CDR2 FQGNSA come from the germline V gene. The CDR3 runs 14 residues. V trimming: 5 bases; J trimming: 4 bases; junction bases outside the gene matches: 6. The CDR3 here is CASSTGGALETQYF. The CDR3 DNA sequence: TGTGCCAGCAGCACGGGGGGGGCTTTAGAGACCCAGTACTTC.

The chain is built from TRBV5-8 and TRBJ1-5; D remains unclear. The germline V gene encodes CDR1 SGHTS and CDR2 YDEGEE. This CDR3 region has 15 residues. V was cut by 4 bases and J by 5 bases, with 16 bases left in between. The CDR3 DNA reads as TGTGCCAGCAGCCTGGCGGGGAGGCAGCATCAGCCCCAGCATTTT. This gives the protein CASSLAGRQHQPQHF.

This sequence joins TRBV6-6 and TRBJ1-4, with D unclear. The CDR3 covers 15 residues. V lost 4 bases and J lost 2, with 11 bases in between. The germline gives CDR1 MNHNY, CDR2 SVGAGI (reference sequence). The CDR3 here is CASSSIGRTNEKLFF. CDR3 nucleotides: TGTGCCAGCAGTTCGATCGGACGGACTAATGAAAAACTGTTTTTT.

The CDR3 DNA follows: TGTGCCAGCAGCGTGAATCCTGGGGAGCTGTTTTTT. Translation: CASSVNPGELFF. This chain joins TRBV9 and TRBJ2-2; D unresolved. The CDR3 contains 12 residues. V gave up 2 bases and J gave up 8 bases, with 7 bases separating them. CDR1 is SGDLS and CDR2 is YYNGEE in the germline V gene.

This clone was counted a few times. Other DNA sequences in this specimen translate into the identical CDR3. This chain uses TRBV28 with TRBJ1-5; D is unclear. The V gene's germline CDR1 is MDHEN and CDR2 SYDVKM. The CDR3 is 11 amino acids. The V and J ends lost 3 bases and 6 bases respectively, with 3 bases between them. This chain's CDR3 is CASSFGQPQHF. The CDR3 DNA sequence: TGTGCCAGCAGTTTTGGTCAGCCCCAGCATTTT.

This clone was counted between two and nine times. The chain links TRBV19 to TRBJ2-1; 7 positions agree with TRBD1. The CDR3 loop spans 13 amino acids. CDR1 is LNHDA, CDR2 SQIVND, per germline (reference sequence). With V trimmed by 3 bases and J by 8 bases, 4 bases remained unmatched. The CDR3 here is CASSMDRRDEQFF. CDR3 nucleotide sequence: TGTGCCAGTAGTATGGACAGGCGGGATGAGCAGTTCTTC.

This rearrangement joins TRBV6-1 to TRBJ2-7; D unclear. This CDR3 is 14 amino acids long. V lost 2 bases and J 0 bases, leaving 8 bases between the germline ends. CDR1 is MNHNS, CDR2 SASEGT, per germline. CDR3 nucleotide sequence: TGTGCCAGCAGTGAACCTGCAATCTCCTACGAGCAGTACTTC. It yields the protein CASSEPAISYEQYF.

The chain recombines TRBV2 with TRBJ2-5; 10 bases map to TRBD2. From germline, CDR1 is SNHLY and CDR2 FYNNEI. J gave up 5 bases and V 7 bases, and 7 bases lay outside the gene matches. There are 14 residues in the CDR3. The CDR3 DNA is TGTGCCAGCAAGGGCCTAGCGGGAGCCGAGACCCAGTACTTC. Protein sequence: CASKGLAGAETQYF.

The J gene is TRBJ1-4, the V gene TRBV28; D perhaps matches TRBD1 (5 bases). V lost 3 bases and J 3 bases, leaving 8 bases between the germline ends. Germline CDR1 MDHEN, CDR2 SYDVKM. The CDR3 length is 14 residues. CDR3: CASSFGASNEKLFF. CDR3 sequence (DNA): TGTGCCAGCAGTTTCGGGGCCTCTAATGAAAAACTGTTTTTT. Full variable domain (remainder filled in from reference TRBV28 and TRBJ1-4): DVKVTQSSRYLVKRTGEKVFLECVQDMDHENMFWYRQDPGLGLRLIYFSYDVKMKEKGDIPEGYSVSREKKERFSLILESASTNQTSMYLCASSFGASNEKLFFGSGTQLSVL.

In its sample, this clone was seen once. The chain combines TRBV6-1 with TRBJ2-5; 7 nucleotides align to TRBD2. The CDR3 is 15 residues long. CDR1 and CDR2 (germline): MNHNS, SASEGT. J gave up 2 bases and V 4 bases, and 7 bases lay outside the gene matches. CDR3 nucleotide sequence: TGTGCCAGCAGTGGGGGGGGGTATAGGCAAGAGACCCAGTACTTC. Protein sequence: CASSGGGYRQETQYF.

The chain uses TRBV4-2 and TRBJ1-6, with TRBD1 matching 7 bases. Germline CDR1 is LGHNA and CDR2 is YNFKEQ. The CDR3 consists of 15 residues. V dropped 4 bases and J dropped 10; count of bases not matched to a gene: 10. CDR3 DNA: TGTGCCAGCAGCCGCGGACAGGAGGAAGGATCACCCCTCCACTTT. It translates to CASSRGQEEGSPLHF.

The chain recombines TRBV6-5 with TRBJ1-2; D is unresolved. Trimming took 2 bases from V and 6 from J, leaving 10 bases between them. The CDR3 spans 13 residues. Looked up from germline, CDR1 is MNHEY and CDR2 is SVGAGI. CDR3 protein: CASSYRGRNGYTF. DNA for the CDR3: TGTGCCAGCAGTTACCGCGGACGGAATGGCTACACCTTC.

The rearrangement joins TRBV19 to TRBJ1-5; the D is unclear. Germline V gene data show CDR1 as LNHDA and CDR2 as SQIVND (reference sequence). This CDR3 is 14 amino acids long. V lost 7 bases and J 5 bases, leaving 15 bases between the germline ends. CDR3 residues: CASKKARRDQPQHF. DNA for the CDR3: TGTGCCAGTAAGAAGGCTAGGCGTGATCAGCCCCAGCATTTT.

This chain uses TRBV11-2 with TRBJ2-3; D unclear. This CDR3 spans 11 amino acids. From germline, CDR1 is SGHAT and CDR2 FQNNGV. Trimming removed 5 bases from V and 8 bases from J, with 8 bases in between. The CDR3 DNA is TGTGCCAGCAGCCACGGGCTTACGCAGTATTTT. Protein: CASSHGLTQYF.

This chain connects TRBV10-1 to TRBJ2-7; D call uncertain. Deletions cut 7 bases from V and 3 bases from J, with 1 base between. The CDR3 extends over 9 amino acids. Looked up from germline, CDR1 is WNHNN and CDR2 is SYGVQD (reference sequence). The CDR3 DNA sequence: TGCGCCAGCAACTACGAGCAGTACTTC. Protein sequence: CASNYEQYF.

The chain recombines TRBV6-9 with TRBJ2-7, with 7 bases identical to TRBD2. J was trimmed by 2 bases and V by 3 bases; bases with no gene match: 7. The CDR3 has 15 residues. Germline V gene data show CDR1 as MNHGY and CDR2 as SVAAGI. The CDR3 bases are TGTGCCAGCAGTTACTCGAATAGCGGGCCCTACGAGCAGTACTTC. Translated, it gives CASSYSNSGPYEQYF.

The chain joins TRBV9 to TRBJ2-1; no reliable D call. The CDR3 contains 13 residues. Germline CDR1 is SGDLS and CDR2 is YYNGEE. The ends were cut back, 4 bases at V and 7 bases at J, with 12 bases in the middle. CDR3 sequence (DNA): TGTGCCAGCAGCTCGGACGTGGGGAATGAGCAGTTCTTC. Translating it yields CASSSDVGNEQFF.

V usage is TRBV4-1 and J usage is TRBJ1-3, with D unclear. Germline V gene lookup returns CDR1 MGHRA and CDR2 YSYEKL. The V gene lost 0 bases and the J gene lost 1 base, with 13 bases spanning the gap. The CDR3 extends over 17 amino acids. The CDR3 DNA reads as TGCGCCAGCAGCCAAGATCAGGTAGTACGGTCTGGAAACACCATATATTTT. Its translation: CASSQDQVVRSGNTIYF.